A single sample is the source of the 27 T cell receptor beta chains below, sequenced in a study of beta chain features in type 1 diabetes. Findings and limits, study-wide: The study found moderately but significantly shorter TCRB CDR3s in all four CD4+ subsets of Type 1 diabetes patients.

Antigens for these TCRs are unknown. Reverse transcribing all isolated RNA meant expressed TCRB transcripts were sequenced. Assay: immunoSEQ multiplex PCR; the TCRdb copy retains only in-frame clones and omits some. Here the sample spans more than 150,000 clones, 9% being singletons. The sample consisted of central memory CD4+ T cells from blood. These receptors all come from a woman in her twenties or thirties with type 1 diabetes.

V usage is TRBV11-3 and J usage is TRBJ2-5; no firm D call. Germline V gene data show CDR1 as SGHNT and CDR2 as YENEEA. V shed 5 bases and J shed 2 bases, with 9 bases lying between them. The CDR3 runs 13 residues. This chain's CDR3 is CASSQSFQETQYF. CDR3 in DNA: TGTGCCAGCAGCCAGTCCTTTCAAGAGACCCAGTACTTC. Full variable domain (remainder filled in from reference TRBV11-3 and TRBJ2-5): EAGVVQSPRYKIIEKKQPVAFWCNPISGHNTLYWYLQNLGQGPELLIRYENEEAVDDSQLPKDRFSAERLKGVDSTLKIQPAELGDSAVYLCASSQSFQETQYFGPGTRLLVL.

A few counts support this clone. The gene calls are TRBV7-3 and TRBJ1-1; TRBD1 is a possible D gene (6 bases). Germline-derived CDR1 and CDR2 are SGHTA and FQGTGA. The V end lost 5 bases, the J end lost 4 bases, and 11 bases lay between the germline ends. The CDR3 is 13 residues long. This chain's CDR3 is CASSQQQGTEAFF. CDR3 DNA sequence: TGTGCCAGCAGCCAGCAACAGGGCACTGAAGCTTTCTTT. The full variable domain, rest sourced from reference TRBV7-3 and TRBJ1-1, is GAGVSQTPSNKVTEKGKYVELRCDPISGHTALYWYRQSLGQGPEFLIYFQGTGAADDSGLPNDRFFAVRPEGSVSTLKIQRTERGDSAVYLCASSQQQGTEAFFGQGTRLTVV.

In this sample, this clone turned up a few times. Other DNA sequences within the sample encode an identical CDR3. J is TRBJ2-7 and V is TRBV19, with D tentatively TRBD1 (5 bases). This CDR3 spans 14 amino acids. The germline V and J ends were trimmed by 1 base and 3 bases, with 10 bases remaining between them. Germline assignment: CDR1 LNHDA and CDR2 SQIVND (reference sequence). The CDR3, as DNA: TGTGCCAGTAGTATAGCGGGCCAGGGCTACGAGCAGTACTTC. This sequence encodes CASSIAGQGYEQYF.

This clone appeared a few times. The gene calls are TRBV7-9 and TRBJ1-1; tentatively, D is TRBD1 (5 bases). Trimming left V 11 bases short and J 1 base short, with 17 bases between. This CDR3 contains 14 residues. Per germline, CDR1 SEHNR and CDR2 FQNEAQ (reference sequence). In DNA form, the CDR3 reads TGTGCCCTTCAGGCGGGGGATGCGAACACTGAAGCTTTCTTT. It codes for CALQAGDANTEAFF. Full variable domain (missing parts from reference TRBV7-9 and TRBJ1-1): DTGVSQNPRHKITKRGQNVTFRCDPISEHNRLYWYRQTLGQGPEFLTYFQNEAQLEKSRLLSDRFSAERPKGSFSTLEIQRTEQGDSAMYLCALQAGDANTEAFFGQGTRLTVV.

Only a few counts were recorded for this clone. The same CDR3 can be traced to other DNA sequences in this sample. The chain carries TRBV28 and TRBJ1-5, with 8 bases fitting TRBD1. V lost 4 bases, J lost 5 bases, and 4 bases stayed unmatched. The CDR3 spans 14 residues. Germline V lookup: CDR1 MDHEN, CDR2 SYDVKM. The CDR3: CASSSGQGDQPQHF. The DNA for the CDR3 is TGTGCCAGCAGTTCCGGACAGGGCGATCAGCCCCAGCATTTT.

V usage is TRBV20-1 and J usage is TRBJ1-2; possible D gene TRBD1, 6 bases. Trimming pared 5 bases from V and 4 bases from J, leaving 8 bases between. The CDR3 totals 11 residues. Germline lookup yields CDR1 DFQATT and CDR2 SNEGSKA (reference sequence). Written as DNA, the CDR3 is TGCAGTGCTCCCAGGGGCTATGGCTACACCTTC. It encodes CSAPRGYGYTF.

This clone was seen only a few times. The chain is built from TRBV7-9 and TRBJ1-2; possible D gene TRBD1, 5 bases. The V and J ends lost 3 bases and 3 bases respectively, with 8 bases between them. This CDR3 has 13 residues. Germline V gene data show CDR1 as SEHNR and CDR2 as FQNEAQ (reference sequence). The CDR3 loop is CASSLTAYYGYTF. DNA for the CDR3: TGTGCCAGCAGCTTGACAGCGTACTATGGCTACACCTTC.

This chain joins TRBV28 and TRBJ2-7; 8 positions match TRBD1. V gave up 6 bases and J gave up 1 base; unmatched junction bases: 8. This CDR3 region has 15 residues. Germline V CDR1 and CDR2: MDHEN, SYDVKM. The CDR3 is CASSTTGVGSYEQYF. The CDR3 nucleotides read TGTGCCAGCAGCACGACAGGGGTCGGTTCCTACGAGCAGTACTTC.

This chain connects TRBV29-1 to TRBJ2-3; no firm D call. The CDR3 is 12 residues long. The germline V and J ends were trimmed by 1 base and 4 bases, with 6 bases remaining between them. Germline V CDR1 and CDR2: SQVTM, ANQGSEA. CDR3 sequence reads: CSVEGAADTQYF. In DNA, the CDR3 is TGCAGCGTTGAAGGAGCTGCAGATACGCAGTATTTT.

V usage is TRBV7-9 and J usage is TRBJ2-6; D perhaps matches TRBD1 (5 bases). This CDR3 is built from 16 residues. V lost 1 base to trimming and J lost 2 bases, with 9 bases between them. Germline CDR1 SEHNR, CDR2 FQNEAQ (reference sequence). The CDR3 loop reads CASSLDTGPGANVLTF. The CDR3 DNA follows: TGTGCCAGCAGCTTAGACACAGGACCTGGGGCCAACGTCCTGACTTTC.

This rearrangement joins TRBV5-1 to TRBJ2-3; D not certain. Germline V gene sequence: CDR1 SGHRS, CDR2 YFSETQ. CDR3 length equals 13 residues. The ends were cut back, 0 bases at V and 6 bases at J, with 8 bases in the middle. CDR3 sequence (DNA): TGCGCCAGCAGCTTGGCCGCAGTGGATACGCAGTATTTT. It is translated as CASSLAAVDTQYF.

This clone was picked up a small number of times. The rearrangement uses TRBV11-1 and TRBJ2-1; 7 nucleotides match TRBD2. Germline CDR1 reads SGHAT; CDR2 reads FQDESV (reference sequence). J gave up 4 bases and V 5 bases, and 8 bases lay outside the gene matches. This CDR3 is 15 amino acids long. The CDR3 region has the DNA TGTGCCAGCAGCAGGAGCGGGAACACGTACAATGAGCAGTTCTTC. This translates into CASSRSGNTYNEQFF.

The chain recombines TRBV5-1 with TRBJ2-5; 7 bases line up with TRBD2. The V and J ends lost 0 bases and 4 bases, in that order; junction bases with no gene match: 3. From germline, CDR1 is SGHRS and CDR2 YFSETQ. The CDR3 loop spans 14 amino acids. For the CDR3, the DNA is TGCGCCAGCAGCTTGGCATTAGCGGGAGAGACCCAGTACTTC. This translates into CASSLALAGETQYF.

The V call is TRBV7-2, the J call TRBJ2-3; 8 bases map to TRBD2. CDR1 is SGHTA and CDR2 is FQGNSA in the germline V gene. The V and J ends lost 5 bases and 4 bases, in that order; junction bases with no gene match: 5. The CDR3 extends over 14 amino acids. Written as DNA, the CDR3 is TGTGCCAGCAGCACAAGCGGGGGCGCAGATACGCAGTATTTT. It yields the protein CASSTSGGADTQYF.

This clone was counted a few times. The rearrangement uses TRBV7-9 and TRBJ1-1, with 7 bases that match TRBD1. The CDR3 has 13 residues. CDR1 is SEHNR and CDR2 is FQNEAQ in the germline V gene (reference sequence). V trimming: 5 bases; J trimming: 4 bases; junction bases outside the gene matches: 4. CDR3 region: CASSAPGGTEAFF. In DNA, the CDR3 is TGTGCCAGCAGCGCTCCAGGGGGCACTGAAGCTTTCTTT.

This clone was counted at least ten times. The J gene is TRBJ2-6, the V gene TRBV28; D unresolved. The V and J ends lost 6 bases and 4 bases respectively, with 13 bases between them. Germline lookup yields CDR1 MDHEN and CDR2 SYDVKM. The CDR3 runs 15 residues. Here the CDR3 DNA reads TGTGCCAGCAGAGCGCCCGTATCCGGGGCCAACGTCCTGACTTTC. This translates into CASRAPVSGANVLTF.

This clone was detected only a few times. The chain carries TRBV4-2 and TRBJ2-1; 14 bases are shared with TRBD2. Germline CDR1 and CDR2: LGHNA and YNFKEQ. The CDR3 extends over 19 amino acids. J gave up 6 bases and V 3 bases, and 13 bases lay outside the gene matches. The CDR3 protein is CASSQTGTSGRMVGNEQFF. In DNA, the CDR3 is TGTGCCAGCAGCCAGACTGGGACTAGCGGGAGAATGGTAGGCAATGAGCAGTTCTTC.

This chain joins TRBV11-2 and TRBJ2-4; TRBD1 is a possible D gene (6 bases). CDR1 and CDR2 (germline): SGHAT, FQNNGV. The CDR3 is made up of 16 amino acids. V lost 2 bases, J lost 0 bases, and 11 bases lay in between. The CDR3 is CASSLRQDLAKNIQYF. CDR3 coding DNA: TGTGCCAGCAGCTTAAGACAGGACCTAGCCAAAAACATTCAGTACTTC. Variable domain in full (rest from reference TRBV11-2 and TRBJ2-4): EAGVAQSPRYKIIEKRQSVAFWCNPISGHATLYWYQQILGQGPKLLIQFQNNGVVDDSQLPKDRFSAERLKGVDSTLKIQPAKLEDSAVYLCASSLRQDLAKNIQYFGAGTRLSVL.

This clone showed up just a few times. The rearrangement joins TRBV6-5 to TRBJ2-1; D is perhaps TRBD2 (5 bases). Between the trimmed V and J ends, which lost 7 bases and 0 bases, there was a span of 13 bases. The CDR3 sequence is 15 residues long. From germline, CDR1 is MNHEY and CDR2 SVGAGI. The CDR3 sequence: CASKGGGRSYNEQFF. The CDR3 bases are TGTGCCAGCAAAGGAGGCGGCCGCTCCTACAATGAGCAGTTCTTC.

The J gene is TRBJ2-3, the V gene TRBV29-1, with D possibly TRBD2 on 5 matching bases. The length of the CDR3 is 12 residues. The V and J ends lost 7 bases and 12 bases respectively, with 20 bases between them. From germline, CDR1 is SQVTM and CDR2 ANQGSEA. CDR3 in amino acids: CSGQERAPFQYF. As DNA, the CDR3 is TGCAGCGGCCAAGAGAGGGCGCCCTTCCAGTATTTT.

The chain uses TRBV6-1 and TRBJ1-2, with D possibly being TRBD1 (6 bases). V gave up 6 bases and J gave up 4 bases, with 18 bases separating them. Germline V gives CDR1 MNHNS, CDR2 SASEGT. The CDR3 is 15 amino acids. The CDR3 sequence: CASSGRPGHSYGYTF. The CDR3 DNA reads TGTGCCAGCAGCGGTAGGCCGGGACACAGCTATGGCTACACCTTC.

The chain joins TRBV7-8 to TRBJ2-1; D may be TRBD1 (6 bases). The CDR3 has 16 amino acids. CDR1 is SGHVS, CDR2 FQNEAQ, per germline. The germline V and J ends were trimmed by 2 bases and 0 bases, with 11 bases remaining between them. The CDR3 nucleotides read TGTGCCAGCAGCTTAATAGGACAGTTCTCCTACAATGAGCAGTTCTTC. Translating it yields CASSLIGQFSYNEQFF.

This clone showed up just a few times. V gene TRBV14 combines with J gene TRBJ2-1; the D is unclear. CDR3 length equals 11 residues. V lost 6 bases, J lost 7 bases, and 7 bases lay in between. Germline CDR1 SGHDN, CDR2 FVKESK. CDR3 sequence: CASSKINEQFF. The CDR3 region has the DNA TGTGCCAGCAGTAAAATAAATGAGCAGTTCTTC.

V gene TRBV9 combines with J gene TRBJ2-2; 8 bases are shared with TRBD1. J was trimmed by 6 bases and V by 6 bases; bases with no gene match: 7. The germline CDR1 and CDR2 sequences are SGDLS and YYNGEE. The CDR3 runs to 14 residues. The CDR3: CASNNNRGAGELFF. DNA of the CDR3: TGTGCCAGCAATAACAACAGGGGGGCCGGGGAGCTGTTTTTT.

In this sample, this clone turned up a few times. J is TRBJ1-1 and V is TRBV29-1; 9 nucleotides agree with TRBD1. The germline CDR1 and CDR2 sequences are SQVTM and ANQGSEA. V was pared by 5 bases and J by 1 base, with 23 bases of the junction left unmatched. The CDR3 extends over 20 amino acids. The CDR3 is CSVLVPGQGDGVMWNTEAFF. The CDR3 DNA reads TGCAGCGTTTTGGTCCCGGGACAGGGTGATGGAGTCATGTGGAACACTGAAGCTTTCTTT.

This chain uses TRBV5-1 with TRBJ2-7, with TRBD1 matching over 10 bases. Trimming took 4 bases from V and 2 from J; bases not matched to a gene: 6. The CDR3 extends over 15 amino acids. Per the germline V gene, CDR1 is SGHRS and CDR2 is YFSETQ. CDR3 protein: CASSLGTGEAYEQYF. DNA for the CDR3: TGCGCCAGCAGCCTCGGGACAGGGGAGGCCTACGAGCAGTACTTC.

This clone was detected a few times. The chain links TRBV4-1 to TRBJ2-3, with no clear D. The germline V gene encodes CDR1 MGHRA and CDR2 YSYEKL. This CDR3 contains 16 residues. Deletions cut 4 bases from V and 0 bases from J, with 14 bases between. In DNA, the CDR3 is TGCGCCAGCAGCCGCAGGCTAAGTGGGAGCACAGATACGCAGTATTTT. Its protein product is CASSRRLSGSTDTQYF.